The T cell receptor beta chain under discussion was sequenced for a study of shared clonotypes between healthy human individuals. Across the whole study: A donor's plate count was three for CD4 naive and three for CD4 memory; CD8 naive had two and CD8 memory one.

CDR3 length: 15 amino acids. Trimming took off 0 bases at V and 0 bases at J, with 6 bases between the two ends. Germline loops: CDR1 SGHRS, CDR2 YFSETQ. The donor population consisted of healthy HIV-negative adults with no recent acute infections or vaccinations. Study conclusions and caveats: Though the depth was large, rarefaction showed that sorted-subset sequencing was incomplete. On the whole, naive subsets had larger estimated richness than memory subsets had.

Only in-frame clones appear in the TCRdb table, and some are missing; sequencing was by immunoSEQ multiplex PCR. The repertoire holds about 2.4 million clones, with roughly 92% as singletons. Notes on this clone: What it binds is not known. Other nucleotide sequences in the sample specify the same CDR3.

The V gene is TRBV5-1, the J gene TRBJ1-4, with D hard to call. Specimen: naive CD4+ T cells sorted from blood. Subset reported: CD45RA+ positively selected. This receptor was obtained from a man aged 18 to 35 in good health. The CDR3 loop reads CASSLALATNEKLFF. The DNA for the CDR3 is TGCGCCAGCAGCTTGGCTCTTGCAACTAATGAAAAACTGTTTTTT.